The subject of this entry is one T cell receptor (beta chain). The CDR3 totals 15 residues. V dropped 0 bases and J dropped 4; count of bases not matched to a gene: 0. Germline V gene lookup returns CDR1 KGHSH and CDR2 LQKENI. The data originate from a study of shared clonotypes between healthy human individuals. The repertoire was sequenced with immunoSEQ multiplex PCR; TCRdb's copy has only in-frame clones and lacks some. Of around 2,000,000 clones listed, about 95% are singletons. The sample taken for sequencing was naive CD4+ T cells sorted from blood. Regarding subset: CD45RA+ positively selected. V gene TRBV18 combines with J gene TRBJ2-7; 13 nucleotides align to TRBD2. The TCR was taken from a young man in good health. CDR3 region: CASSPPTSGGYEQYF. CDR3 nucleotide sequence: TGTGCCAGCTCACCACCGACTAGCGGGGGGTACGAGCAGTACTTC.